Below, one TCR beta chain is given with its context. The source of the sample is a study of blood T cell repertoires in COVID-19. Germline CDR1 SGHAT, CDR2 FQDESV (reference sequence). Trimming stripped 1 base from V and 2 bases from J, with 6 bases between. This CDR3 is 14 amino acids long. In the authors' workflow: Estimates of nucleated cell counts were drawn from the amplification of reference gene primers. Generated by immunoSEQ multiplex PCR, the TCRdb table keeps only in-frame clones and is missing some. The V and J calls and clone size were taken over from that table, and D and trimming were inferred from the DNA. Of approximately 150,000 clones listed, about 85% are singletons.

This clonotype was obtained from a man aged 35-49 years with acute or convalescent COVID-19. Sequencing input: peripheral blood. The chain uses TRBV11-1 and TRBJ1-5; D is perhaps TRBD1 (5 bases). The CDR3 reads CASSLGGGNQPQHF. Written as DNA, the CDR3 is TGTGCCAGCAGCTTAGGGGGGGGCAATCAGCCCCAGCATTTT.